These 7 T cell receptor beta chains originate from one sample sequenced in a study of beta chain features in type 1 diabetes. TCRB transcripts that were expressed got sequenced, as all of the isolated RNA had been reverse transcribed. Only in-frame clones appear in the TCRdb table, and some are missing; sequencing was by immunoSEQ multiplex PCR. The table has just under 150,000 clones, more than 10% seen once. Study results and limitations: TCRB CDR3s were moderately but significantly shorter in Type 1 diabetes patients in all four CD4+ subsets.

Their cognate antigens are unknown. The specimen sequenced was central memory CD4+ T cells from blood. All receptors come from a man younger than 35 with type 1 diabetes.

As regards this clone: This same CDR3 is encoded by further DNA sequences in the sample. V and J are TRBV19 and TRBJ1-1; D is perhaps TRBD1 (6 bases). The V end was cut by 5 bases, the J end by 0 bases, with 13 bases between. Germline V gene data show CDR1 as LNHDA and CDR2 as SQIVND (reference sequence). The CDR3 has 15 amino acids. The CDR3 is CASSSGQSMNTEAFF. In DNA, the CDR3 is TGTGCCAGTAGTTCTGGACAGTCCATGAACACTGAAGCTTTCTTT.

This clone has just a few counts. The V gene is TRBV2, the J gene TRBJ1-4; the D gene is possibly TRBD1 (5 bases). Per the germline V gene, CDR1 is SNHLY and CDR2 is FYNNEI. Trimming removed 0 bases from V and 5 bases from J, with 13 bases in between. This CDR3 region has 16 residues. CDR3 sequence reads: CASSEALWGFNEKLFF. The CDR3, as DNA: TGTGCCAGCAGTGAAGCGCTCTGGGGCTTCAATGAAAAACTGTTTTTT.

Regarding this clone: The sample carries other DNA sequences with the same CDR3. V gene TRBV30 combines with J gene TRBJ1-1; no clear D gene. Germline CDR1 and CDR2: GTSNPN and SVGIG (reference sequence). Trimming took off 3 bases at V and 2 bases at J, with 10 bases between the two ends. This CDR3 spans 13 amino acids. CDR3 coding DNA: TGTGCCTGGAGCGGTGGGCAAAACACTGAAGCTTTCTTT. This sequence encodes CAWSGGQNTEAFF.

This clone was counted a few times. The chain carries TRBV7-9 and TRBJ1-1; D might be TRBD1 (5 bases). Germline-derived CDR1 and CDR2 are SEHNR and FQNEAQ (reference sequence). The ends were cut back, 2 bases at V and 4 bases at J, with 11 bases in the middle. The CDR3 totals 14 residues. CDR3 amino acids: CASSLTGGITEAFF. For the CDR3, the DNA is TGTGCCAGCAGCTTAACGGGGGGAATCACTGAAGCTTTCTTT.

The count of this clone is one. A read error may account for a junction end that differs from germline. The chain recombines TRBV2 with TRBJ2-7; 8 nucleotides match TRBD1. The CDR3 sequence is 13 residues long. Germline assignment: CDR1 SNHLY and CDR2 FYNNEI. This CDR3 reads CASNEQGAYEQYF. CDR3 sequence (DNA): TGTGCCAGCAATGAACAGGGGGCCTACGAGCAGTACTTC.

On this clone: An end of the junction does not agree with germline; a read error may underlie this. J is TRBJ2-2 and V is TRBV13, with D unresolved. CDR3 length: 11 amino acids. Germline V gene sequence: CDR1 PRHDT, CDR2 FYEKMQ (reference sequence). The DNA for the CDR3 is TGTGCCAGCCGCTTTACCGGGGAGCTGTTTTTT. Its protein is CASRFTGELFF.

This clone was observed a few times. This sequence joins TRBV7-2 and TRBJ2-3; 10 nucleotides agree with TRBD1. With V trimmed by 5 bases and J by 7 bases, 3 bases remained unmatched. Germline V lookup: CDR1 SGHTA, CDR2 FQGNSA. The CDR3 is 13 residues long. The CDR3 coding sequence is TGTGCCAGCAGCCAGACAGGGGGCAATACGCAGTATTTT. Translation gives CASSQTGGNTQYF.